This T cell receptor beta chain was sequenced for a study of response to subunit inactivated influenza vaccine. TCRdb processed the RT-PCR reads anew with MiXCR; each CDR3 protein has one entry. This table has over 400,000 distinct CDR3 sequences, about 10% appearing once. This clonotype was seen a few times. This CDR3 is built from 17 residues. Trimming took 5 bases from V and 2 from J; bases not matched to a gene: 11. Germline assignment: CDR1 SGHTA and CDR2 FQGNSA. Here the sequenced sample was PBMCs from blood, taken roughly 47 days after vaccination. V is TRBV7-2 and J is TRBJ2-3; TRBD2 matches at 9 bases. The TCR sequence derives from a man aged 45-65 years who received an inactivated influenza vaccine. This CDR3 is CASSLRWAGGPTDTQYF. The CDR3 nucleotides read TGTGCCAGCAGCCTTCGTTGGGCGGGAGGGCCCACAGATACGCAGTATTTT.